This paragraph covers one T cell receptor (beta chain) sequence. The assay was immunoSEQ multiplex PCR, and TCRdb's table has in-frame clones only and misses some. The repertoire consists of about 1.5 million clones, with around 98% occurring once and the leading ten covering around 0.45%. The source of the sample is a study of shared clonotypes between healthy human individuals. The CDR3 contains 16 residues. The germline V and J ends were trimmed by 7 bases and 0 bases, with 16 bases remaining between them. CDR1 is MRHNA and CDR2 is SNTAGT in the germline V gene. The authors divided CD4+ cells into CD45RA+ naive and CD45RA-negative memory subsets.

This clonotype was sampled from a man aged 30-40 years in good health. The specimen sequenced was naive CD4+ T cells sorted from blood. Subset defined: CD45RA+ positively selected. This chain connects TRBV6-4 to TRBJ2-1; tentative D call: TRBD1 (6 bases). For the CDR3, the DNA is TGTGCCAGCACCTTCTTTGGACAGTTCTCCTACAATGAGCAGTTCTTC. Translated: CASTFFGQFSYNEQFF.